This TCR beta chain emerged from a study of cytomegalovirus exposure and HLA in healthy donors. PCR used 60 Vbeta primers and 13 Jbeta primers. Sequenced by immunoSEQ multiplex PCR; TCRdb stores in-frame clones only, minus some. The sample yields about 200,000 clones, 82% seen once. Per germline, CDR1 SGDLS and CDR2 YYNGEE. The V gene lost 4 bases and the J gene lost 0 bases, with 15 bases spanning the gap. This CDR3 is built from 16 residues. The sequence derives from a boy between 2 and 15 years old in good health and CMV-seronegative. J is TRBJ2-3 and V is TRBV9, with D tentatively TRBD1 (5 bases). The sample taken for sequencing was PBMCs. The CDR3 DNA sequence: TGTGCCAGCAGCCCCAGAGCAGGGATTAGCACAGATACGCAGTATTTT. This sequence encodes CASSPRAGISTDTQYF.